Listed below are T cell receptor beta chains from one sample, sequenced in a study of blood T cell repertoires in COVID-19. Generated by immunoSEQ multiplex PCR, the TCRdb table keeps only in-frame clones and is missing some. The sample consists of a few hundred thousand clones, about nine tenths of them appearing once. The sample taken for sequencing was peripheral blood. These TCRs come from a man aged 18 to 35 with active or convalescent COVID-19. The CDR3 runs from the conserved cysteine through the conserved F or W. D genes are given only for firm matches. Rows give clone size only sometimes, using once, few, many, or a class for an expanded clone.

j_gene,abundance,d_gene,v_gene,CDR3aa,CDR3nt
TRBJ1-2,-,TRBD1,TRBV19,CASSITGTGTRNF,TGTGCCAGTAGTATTACCGGGACAGGGACCAGGAACTTC
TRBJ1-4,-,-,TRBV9,CASSAPPFGAGSNEKLFF,TGTGCCAGCAGCGCCCCTCCTTTTGGGGCCGGGAGTAATGAAAAACTGTTTTTT
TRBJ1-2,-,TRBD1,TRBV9,CASSPRDRAWYGYTF,TGTGCCAGCAGCCCCCGGGACAGGGCGTGGTATGGCTACACCTTC
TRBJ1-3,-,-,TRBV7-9,CASSLAGENTIYF,TGTGCCAGCAGCTTAGCAGGGGAAAACACCATATATTTT
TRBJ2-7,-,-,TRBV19,CASSIGPGSYEQYF,TGTGCCAGTAGTATAGGTCCAGGCAGTTACGAGCAGTACTTC
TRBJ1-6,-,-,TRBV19,CASSNKGLNSPLHF,TGTGCCAGTAGTAACAAAGGACTTAATTCACCCCTCCACTTT
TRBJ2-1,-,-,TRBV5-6,CASSQRQDTYNEQFF,TGTGCCAGCAGCCAGAGACAGGATACCTACAATGAGCAGTTCTTC
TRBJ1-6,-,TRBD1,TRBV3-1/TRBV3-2,CASNHRDRRESPLHF,TGTGCCAGCAATCACCGGGACAGGCGGGAATCACCCCTCCACTTT
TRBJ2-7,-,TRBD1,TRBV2,CASSGTGRYEQYF,TGTGCCAGCAGTGGGACAGGGAGGTACGAGCAGTACTTC
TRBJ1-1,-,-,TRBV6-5,CASSYSSPNTEAFF,TGTGCCAGCAGTTACTCGAGTCCCAACACTGAAGCTTTCTTT
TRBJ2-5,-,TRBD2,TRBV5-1,CASSMTSGQETQYF,TGCGCCAGCAGCATGACTAGCGGACAAGAGACCCAGTACTTC
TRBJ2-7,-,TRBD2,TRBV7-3,CASSSGPPAGGYEQYF,TGTGCCAGCAGCTCGGGGCCGCCCGCGGGAGGTTACGAGCAGTACTTC
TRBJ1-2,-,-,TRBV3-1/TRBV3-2,CASSQAGLYGYTF,TGTGCCAGCAGCCAAGCGGGACTCTATGGCTACACCTTC
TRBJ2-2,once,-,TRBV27,CASSSGLIGELFF,TGTGCCAGCAGTTCCGGGTTGATCGGGGAGCTGTTTTTT
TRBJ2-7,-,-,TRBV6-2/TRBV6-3,CASSYPLGQTHYEQYF,TGTGCCAGCAGTTACCCGCTAGGACAGACCCACTACGAGCAGTACTTC
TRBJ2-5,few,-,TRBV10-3,CAISEMQGGETQYF,TGTGCCATCAGTGAGATGCAGGGTGGGGAGACCCAGTACTTC
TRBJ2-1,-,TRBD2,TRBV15,CATSRGRGSFYNEQFF,TGTGCCACCAGCAGGGGGAGGGGTTCGTTTTACAATGAGCAGTTCTTC
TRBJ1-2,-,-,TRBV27,CASSLYQGSLYGYTF,TGTGCCAGCAGTTTATATCAGGGATCGCTCTATGGCTACACCTTC
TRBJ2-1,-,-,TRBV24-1,CATSDPERHEQFF,TGTGCCACCAGTGATCCCGAGCGCCATGAGCAGTTCTTC
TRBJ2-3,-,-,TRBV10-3,CAISESTVSGRRTDTQYF,TGTGCCATCAGTGAGTCGACGGTAAGCGGGCGTAGGACAGATACGCAGTATTTT
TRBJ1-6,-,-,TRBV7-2,CASSLTPNSPLHF,TGTGCCAGCAGCTTAACTCCGAATTCACCCCTCCACTTT
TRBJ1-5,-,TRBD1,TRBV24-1,CATSDPRQGGNQPQHF,TGTGCCACCAGTGACCCAAGACAGGGGGGCAATCAGCCCCAGCATTTT
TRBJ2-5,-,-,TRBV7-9,CASSSGGTVQETQYF,TGTGCCAGCAGCTCTGGGGGGACAGTTCAAGAGACCCAGTACTTC
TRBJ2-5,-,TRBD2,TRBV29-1,CSVVGTSIRETQYF,TGCAGCGTTGTAGGGACTAGTATTCGAGAGACCCAGTACTTC
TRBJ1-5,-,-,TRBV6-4,CASSETSNQPQHF,TGTGCCAGCAGTGAAACAAGCAATCAGCCCCAGCATTTT
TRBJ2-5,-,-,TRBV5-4,CASSLGRGQETQYF,TGTGCCAGCAGCTTGGGCAGGGGACAAGAGACCCAGTACTTC
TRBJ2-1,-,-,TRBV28,CASRQTPGNKAREQFF,TGTGCCAGCAGACAAACTCCGGGAAACAAAGCACGGGAGCAGTTCTTC
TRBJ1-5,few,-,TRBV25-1,CASSSRQLNQPQHF,TGTGCCAGCAGTTCCCGACAGCTCAATCAGCCCCAGCATTTT
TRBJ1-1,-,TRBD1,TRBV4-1,CASSRRQGHTEAFF,TGCGCCAGCAGCCGTAGACAGGGCCACACTGAAGCTTTCTTT
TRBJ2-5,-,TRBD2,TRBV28,CASSYARGEPQETQYF,TGTGCCAGCAGCTACGCTCGGGGGGAGCCCCAAGAGACCCAGTACTTC
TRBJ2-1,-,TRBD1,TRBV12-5,CASGLTGGGEQFF,TGTGCTAGTGGTTTGACAGGGGGCGGGGAGCAGTTCTTC
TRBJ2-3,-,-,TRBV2,CASSEAKRGTDTQYF,TGTGCCAGCAGTGAAGCGAAGCGGGGCACAGATACGCAGTATTTT
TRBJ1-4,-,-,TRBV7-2,CASSLRGEKLFF,TGTGCCAGCAGCTTGAGAGGTGAAAAACTGTTTTTT
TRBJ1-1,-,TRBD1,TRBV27,CASSLFGQALNTEAFF,TGTGCCAGCAGTTTATTTGGACAGGCCCTGAACACTGAAGCTTTCTTT